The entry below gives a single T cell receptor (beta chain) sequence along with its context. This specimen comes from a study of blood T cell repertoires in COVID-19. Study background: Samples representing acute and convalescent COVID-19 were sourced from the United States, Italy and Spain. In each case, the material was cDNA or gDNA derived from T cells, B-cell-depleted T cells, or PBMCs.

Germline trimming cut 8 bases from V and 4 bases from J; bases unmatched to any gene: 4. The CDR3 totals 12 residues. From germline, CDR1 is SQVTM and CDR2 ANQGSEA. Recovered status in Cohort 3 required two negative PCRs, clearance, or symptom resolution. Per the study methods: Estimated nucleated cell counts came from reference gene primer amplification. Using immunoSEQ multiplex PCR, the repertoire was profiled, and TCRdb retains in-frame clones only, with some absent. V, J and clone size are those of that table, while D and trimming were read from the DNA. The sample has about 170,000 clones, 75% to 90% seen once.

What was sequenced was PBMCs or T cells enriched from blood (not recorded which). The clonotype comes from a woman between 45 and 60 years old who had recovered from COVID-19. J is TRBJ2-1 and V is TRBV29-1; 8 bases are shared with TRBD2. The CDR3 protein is CSSEREYNEQFF. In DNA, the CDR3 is TGCAGCAGCGAGCGGGAGTACAATGAGCAGTTCTTC.